These 19 T cell receptor beta chains came from one sample sequenced in a study of early T cells in non-severe SARS-CoV-2 infection. In TCRdb, the 5' RACE reads were re-called with MiXCR into one record per CDR3 protein. The sample lists approximately 110,000 distinct CDR3 sequences, about 15% seen once, with 21% in the top ten. The specimen sequenced was whole blood. These receptors were taken from an adult who was a healthcare worker with PCR-confirmed SARS-CoV-2 infection or an uninfected control (not recorded which).

In its sample, this clonotype was seen a few times. This chain connects TRBV10-3 to TRBJ2-1; tentative D call: TRBD1 (6 bases). Germline V gene lookup returns CDR1 ENHRY and CDR2 SYGVKD. CDR3 length equals 11 residues. Trimming removed 5 bases at V and 12 bases at J, with 11 bases between. CDR3 bases: TGTGCCATCAGTCCAGGGGCTGGGCAGTTCTTC. Its protein is CAISPGAGQFF.

The table lists this clonotype with a few counts. The chain uses TRBV7-8 and TRBJ1-1; D is undetermined. CDR1 and CDR2 (germline): SGHVS, FQNEAQ. This CDR3 has 14 residues. V was pared by 5 bases and J by 1 base, with 11 bases between. CDR3 in DNA: TGTGCCAGCAGCCTAGGGAGCCCGAACACTGAAGCTTTCTTT. It codes for CASSLGSPNTEAFF.

In its sample, this clonotype was seen many times. This rearrangement joins TRBV28 to TRBJ1-2; 8 bases are a match to TRBD1. Germline CDR1 reads MDHEN; CDR2 reads SYDVKM. After removal of 10 bases from V and 6 bases from J, the junction contained 19 bases not matched to a gene. The CDR3 runs to 16 residues. CDR3 bases: TGTGCCACCCACAGGGGGGAGGCCACATCCGAACATGGCTACACCTTC. This codes for CATHRGEATSEHGYTF.

This clonotype was counted many times. The chain links TRBV5-5 to TRBJ1-4, with a weak D call TRBD1 (6 bases). Trimming took 2 bases from V and 7 from J, leaving 12 bases between them. CDR3 length equals 14 residues. CDR1 is SGHKS and CDR2 is YYEKEE in the germline V gene (reference sequence). The CDR3 loop is CASSFPGEGEKLFF. The DNA of the CDR3 is TGTGCCAGCAGCTTCCCAGGGGAGGGTGAAAAACTGTTTTTT.

This clonotype showed up just a few times. This chain connects TRBV19 to TRBJ1-4; D not certain. Germline CDR1 and CDR2: LNHDA and SQIVND (reference sequence). This CDR3 is 14 amino acids long. The V end lost 0 bases, the J end lost 5 bases, and 7 bases lay between the germline ends. The CDR3 region is CASSIEGLNEKLFF. CDR3 coding DNA: TGTGCCAGTAGTATAGAGGGTCTGAATGAAAAACTGTTTTTT.

This clonotype was counted a few times. The genes are TRBV29-1 and TRBJ2-3; 7 bases agree with TRBD1. The CDR3 sequence is 13 residues long. Looked up from germline, CDR1 is SQVTM and CDR2 is ANQGSEA. V was clipped by 7 bases and J by 2 bases; unmatched bases: 6. DNA of the CDR3: TGCAGCGCGGACAGGTCGGTCACAGATACGCAGTATTTT. It encodes CSADRSVTDTQYF.

This clonotype was found many times. The V call is TRBV3-1, the J call TRBJ2-7; TRBD1 is a possible D gene (7 bases). Trimming took off 4 bases at V and 4 bases at J, with 17 bases between the two ends. Germline lookup yields CDR1 LGHDT and CDR2 YNNKEL (reference sequence). CDR3 length: 15 residues. CDR3 sequence reads: CASSPLGGGLYEQYF. DNA for the CDR3: TGTGCCAGCAGCCCCTTAGGAGGGGGCTTATACGAGCAGTACTTC.

The chain combines TRBV30 with TRBJ1-2; TRBD1 might be the D (6 bases). Trimming removed 2 bases from V and 8 bases from J, with 12 bases in between. The CDR3 is 12 amino acids. Germline V lookup: CDR1 GTSNPN, CDR2 SVGIG (reference sequence). The chain's CDR3 is CAWSLAGEGYTF. The CDR3 DNA is TGTGCCTGGAGTCTGGCAGGGGAAGGCTACACCTTC.

The chain links TRBV7-2 to TRBJ2-2; possibly TRBD2 for D (5 bases). CDR1 is SGHTA, CDR2 FQGNSA, per germline. V gave up 3 bases and J gave up 7 bases, with 6 bases separating them. The CDR3 is 12 amino acids. The CDR3 DNA reads as TGTGCCAGCAGCTTTGGAGGCGGGGAGCTGTTTTTT. This sequence encodes CASSFGGGELFF. The full variable domain, with the rest looked up from reference TRBV7-2 and TRBJ2-2, is GAGVSQSPSNKVTEKGKDVELRCDPISGHTALYWYRQSLGQGLEFLIYFQGNSAPDKSGLPSDRFSAERTGGSVSTLTIQRTQQEDSAVYLCASSFGGGELFFGEGSRLTVL.

The rearrangement links TRBV7-9 to TRBJ2-3, with no clear D. The CDR3 has 14 amino acids. Germline CDR1 SEHNR, CDR2 FQNEAQ (reference sequence). Deletions cut 5 bases from V and 0 bases from J, with 9 bases between. The CDR3: CASSPLGSTDTQYF. The CDR3 DNA reads TGTGCCAGCAGCCCCTTAGGAAGCACAGATACGCAGTATTTT.

The sample holds one count of this clonotype. J is TRBJ2-5 and V is TRBV2; 13 bases line up with TRBD2. V gave up 8 bases and J gave up 1 base; unmatched junction bases: 4. CDR3 length: 15 amino acids. Germline CDR1 is SNHLY and CDR2 is FYNNEI. The CDR3: CASSLAGGPQETQYF. CDR3 bases: TGTGCCAGCTCACTAGCGGGGGGGCCCCAAGAGACCCAGTACTTC.

The chain carries TRBV29-1 and TRBJ1-1; D gene ambiguous. V was clipped by 7 bases and J by 4 bases, with 19 bases between them. Germline CDR1 and CDR2: SQVTM and ANQGSEA. This CDR3 is built from 14 residues. This CDR3 reads CSALDAFRTTEAFF. DNA of the CDR3: TGCAGCGCCCTGGACGCCTTCCGGACCACTGAAGCTTTCTTT.

The chain employs TRBV7-9 and TRBJ1-1; D is uncertain. Trimming removed 5 bases at V and 3 bases at J, with 13 bases between. CDR1 is SEHNR and CDR2 is FQNEAQ in the germline V gene (reference sequence). CDR3 size: 14 residues. The CDR3 here is CASSPFRDYTEAFF. In DNA, the CDR3 is TGTGCCAGCAGCCCGTTTAGGGATTACACTGAAGCTTTCTTT.

The chain couples TRBV7-9 to TRBJ1-2; D not certain. Trimming cost V 4 bases and J 8 bases, with 11 bases left between them. The germline gives CDR1 SEHNR, CDR2 FQNEAQ (reference sequence). The CDR3 sequence is 12 residues long. CDR3 residues: CASSSRRGGYTF. The DNA of the CDR3 is TGTGCCAGCAGCTCCCGGCGGGGAGGCTACACCTTC.

This clonotype was observed a handful of times. The chain couples TRBV6-6 to TRBJ2-6; TRBD1 or TRBD2 may be the D gene (5 bases each). Germline V gene data show CDR1 as MNHNY and CDR2 as SVGAGI (reference sequence). The CDR3 length is 12 residues. Trimming cost V 10 bases and J 12 bases, with 16 bases left between them. DNA for the CDR3: TGTGCCACTGCCGGGACGTCGGGCGTCCTGACTTTC. Encoded protein: CATAGTSGVLTF.

This clonotype was recorded a few times. The rearrangement uses TRBV4-1 and TRBJ1-2, with D perhaps matching TRBD1 (5 bases). Trimming stripped 0 bases from V and 1 base from J, with 12 bases between. The germline V gene encodes CDR1 MGHRA and CDR2 YSYEKL. CDR3 size: 16 residues. The CDR3 DNA is TGCGCCAGCAGCCAAGACAGGGAGGGGATTAACTATGGCTACACCTTC. It translates to CASSQDREGINYGYTF.

V usage is TRBV7-3 and J usage is TRBJ2-6; TRBD2 might be the D (6 bases). This CDR3 is 17 amino acids long. The V end was cut by 5 bases, the J end by 1 base, with 15 bases between. Germline V gene data show CDR1 as SGHTA and CDR2 as FQGTGA. The chain's CDR3 is CASSDGGALSGANVLTF. The CDR3 bases are TGTGCCAGCAGCGACGGAGGGGCCTTATCTGGGGCCAACGTCCTGACTTTC.

The chain recombines TRBV3-1 with TRBJ2-1; D gene uncertain. Per the germline V gene, CDR1 is LGHDT and CDR2 is YNNKEL (reference sequence). Trimming cost V 1 base and J 16 bases, with 20 bases left between them. The CDR3 consists of 14 residues. CDR3 sequence: CASSQVPTTYQFFF. CDR3 sequence (DNA): TGTGCCAGCAGCCAAGTCCCCACGACTTACCAGTTCTTCTTC.

The chain combines TRBV20-1 with TRBJ2-5; 8 bases map to TRBD2. After removal of 3 bases from V and 0 bases from J, the junction contained 15 bases not matched to a gene. CDR3 length: 18 residues. CDR1 and CDR2 from the germline V gene are DFQATT and SNEGSKA (reference sequence). DNA for the CDR3: TGCAGTGCTAGTGAAGCGGGGGCCCGAATGGAGTACCAAGAGACCCAGTACTTC. It translates to CSASEAGARMEYQETQYF.